Listed here is a single T cell receptor (beta chain). The antigen it binds to is not known. There are no base qualities to consult, and no much larger clone falls within one base. V is reduced by 3 bases and J by 7 bases, leaving a spacing of 16 bases between them. CDR1 is given as MNHEY and CDR2 as SMNVEV, both from the germline V gene (reference sequence). From cysteine to phenylalanine, the CDR3 is 15 amino acids long. Of the read, only the CDR3 DNA is kept; its 45 bases are in frame from base 1. TCRbeta CDR3 regions were amplified from genomic DNA by means of the immunoSEQ Assay, a bias-controlled multiplex PCR. On the authors' methods: The number of nucleated cells in each sample was estimated by amplification of reference gene primers within the assay. To quantify the absolute abundance of each unique TCRbeta CDR3 rearrangement, sequence reads were collapsed and filtered. For each sample, productive Simpson clonality was calculated by taking the square root of Simpson's diversity index across productive rearrangements. TCRdb's version of the immuneACCESS table is confined to in-frame rearrangements and falls short of the full clone set. An unresolved V gene accounts for under half of the shortfall where checked; the remainder is of unknown origin. The V and J calls and clone size were taken over from that table, and D and trimming were inferred from the DNA. This sample comprises around 67,000 clones, roughly nine tenths of them detected only once. Roughly 18% of the sample comes from the top ten.

The sample originates from a study of blood T cell repertoires in COVID-19 (TCRdb year 2020). With regard to the full study: Samples covering the acute and convalescent phases of COVID-19 were provided by collaborators in the United States, Italy and Spain. The prospective study material was composed of cDNA or gDNA derived from T cells, B-cell-depleted T cells, or PBMCs. Deeply sampled blood TCRbeta repertoires from subjects exposed to, actively infected with, or recovered from COVID-19 were included in the dataset. The repertoires were released in a freely available public database meant as a resource for research on the immune response to SARS-CoV-2. Samples came from the ongoing ImmuneRACE study (first 160 participants) plus 1,254 subjects from 6 global collaborators. Nearly every sample came with metadata listing a de-identified subject ID, COVID-19 status, age in years and sex. Where available, HLA class I and class II types were obtained from metadata supplied by the sample provider rather than from assay-based typing.

Study-level results and caveats: How much clinical and demographic metadata was included differed by source and by participant, and the metadata was provided uncurated.

Whole blood was collected in K2EDTA tubes by collaborating institutions according to the institutions' own protocols. For TCRbeta analysis, collaborators shipped samples in one of three forms: frozen whole blood, isolated PBMCs, or DNA extracted from either of those sample types. Sample: peripheral blood. The V and J segments used are TRBV27 and TRBJ1-3; the D region possibly corresponds to TRBD1 (6 bases align). The receptor comes from a woman of 80 years or more with acute or convalescent COVID-19. The DNA reads as follows: TGTGCCAGCAGTTTGACAGGTCTCGGTGGGAACACCATATATTTT. The encoded protein is CASSLTGLGGNTIYF.